This record covers a single TCR beta chain. This clonotype was seen only a few times. There is no known antigen for this receptor. No much larger clone is present one base from it, and per-base qualities are unavailable. This specimen comes from a study of T-cell memory formation after mild COVID-19 (dated by TCRdb to the early 2020s). Context from the whole study: TCR sequence clusters from the two donors were found to be largely donor specific. Longitudinal TCRalpha and TCRbeta repertoire sequencing tracked T-cell clones expanding and contracting after mild COVID-19 in two donors. The cohort was made up of two young adult volunteers, one female and one male, who were previously healthy.

Ficoll-Paque density gradient centrifugation was the method used to isolate PBMCs. On the study overall, not on this receptor specifically: Some responding clones were detected in pre-infection memory, suggesting pre-existing cross-reactive memory T cells joined the SARS-CoV-2 response. The second-wave clones that peaked on day 37 were not confirmed to be SARS-CoV-2 specific. The study covered only a couple of mild cases, and larger cohorts including severe cases with pre-infection samples were considered necessary. Contracting CD4+ clones turned up mainly in the CM and EM memory subsets, whereas EMRA was where CD8+ clones were enriched. Clones contracting from day 15 to 85 had balanced CD4/CD8 phenotypes, while a second wave expanding from day 15 to 37 was biased towards CD4+.

Data came from an Illumina NovaSeq 6000. TCRalpha and TCRbeta cDNA libraries were built by 5'RACE with constant-segment primers, adding sample barcodes and unique molecular identifiers. Trizol reagent was used to extract RNA from every sample. Libraries were amplified in two PCR steps, with a second sample barcode and Illumina TruSeq adapters added in the second step. Sequencing of the libraries was done on an Illumina NovaSeq, producing 2 x 150 bp paired-end reads. Per the authors' processing: The reads were demultiplexed and collapsed into UMI-guided consensus sequences using migec v1.2.7. Using mixcr v2.1.11, UMI consensuses were aligned to TRA and TRB V and J templates and then assembled into clonotypes. A clonotype was counted as expanded or contracted only if both edgeR and NoisET called the change significant, with noise models trained on biological replicates. edgeR calls used a false discovery rate-adjusted p below 0.01 and a log2 fold-change threshold of 1. PCA with hierarchical clustering of max-normalized trajectories of the 1000 most abundant clonotypes was used as exploratory dynamics analysis. Separately sequenced CD4+ and CD8+ repertoires were used to assign a CD4 or CD8 phenotype to each responding clone. In-frame beta chains were kept once TCRdb had trimmed the public reads at Q25 with fastp and called clones with MiXCR. Entries that share a CDR3 protein sequence are merged under the most common genes and DNA. The V and J calls were not made by the authors but by TCRdb's processing. The sample table holds approximately 250,000 distinct CDR3 sequences, of which 16% were seen once. The leading ten clones occupy 22% of the sample.

The CDR3 numbers 14 residues from cysteine through phenylalanine. The retained sequence is limited to the CDR3, 42 bases, with the frame set at the first base. After removal of 4 bases from V and 10 bases from J, the junction retains 5 bases not matched to a gene. From the germline V gene (reference sequence), CDR1 is DFQATT and CDR2 is SNEGSKA. The chain is encoded by TRBV20-1 joined to TRBJ1-6; 12 nucleotides in the junction match TRBD1. This clonotype originated in a man aged 18-30 years who had mild COVID-19 (a few samples of this study predate the infection). The sample titles of this study are shuffled in the database, so cell type and time point are left out; the donor was told from shared clones. The sequencing input was PBMCs or a T cell subset sorted from them (not recorded which). The CDR3 corresponds to CSANSGTGGSPLHF. The nucleotide sequence reads TGCAGTGCTAACTCCGGGACAGGGGGCTCACCCCTCCACTTT.